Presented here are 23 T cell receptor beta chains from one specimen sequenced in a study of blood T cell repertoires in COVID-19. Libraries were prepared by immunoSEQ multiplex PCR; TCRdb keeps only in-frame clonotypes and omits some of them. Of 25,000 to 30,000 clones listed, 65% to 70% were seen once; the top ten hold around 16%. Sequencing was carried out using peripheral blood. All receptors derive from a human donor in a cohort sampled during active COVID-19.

Here the CDR3 reads CASSPRQGTGETQYF. The DNA of the CDR3 is TGTGCCAGTAGTCCCCGACAGGGGACAGGGGAGACCCAGTACTTC. This chain links TRBV19 with TRBJ2-5; 9 nucleotides match TRBD1. The CDR3 consists of 15 residues. V lost 5 bases and J lost 5; bases outside the gene matches: 9. The germline CDR1 and CDR2 sequences are LNHDA and SQIVND (reference sequence).

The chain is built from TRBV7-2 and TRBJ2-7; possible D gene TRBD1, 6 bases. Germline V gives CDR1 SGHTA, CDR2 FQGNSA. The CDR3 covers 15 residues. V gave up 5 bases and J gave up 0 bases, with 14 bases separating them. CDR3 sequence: CASSNRVSPSYEQYF. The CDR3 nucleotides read TGTGCCAGCAGCAACAGGGTCTCTCCCTCCTACGAGCAGTACTTC.

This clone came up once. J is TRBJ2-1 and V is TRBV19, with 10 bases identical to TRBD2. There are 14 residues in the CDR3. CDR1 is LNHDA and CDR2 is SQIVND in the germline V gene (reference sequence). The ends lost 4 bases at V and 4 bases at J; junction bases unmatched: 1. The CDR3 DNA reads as TGTGCCAGTAGTACACTAGCGGGGTACAATGAGCAGTTCTTC. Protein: CASSTLAGYNEQFF.

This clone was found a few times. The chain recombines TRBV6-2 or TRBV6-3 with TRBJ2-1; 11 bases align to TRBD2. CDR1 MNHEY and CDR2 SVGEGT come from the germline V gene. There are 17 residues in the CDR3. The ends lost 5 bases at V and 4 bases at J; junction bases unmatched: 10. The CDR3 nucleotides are TGTGCCAGCAGTGGGGCTAGCGGGAGGACCCTATACAATGAGCAGTTCTTC. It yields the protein CASSGASGRTLYNEQFF.

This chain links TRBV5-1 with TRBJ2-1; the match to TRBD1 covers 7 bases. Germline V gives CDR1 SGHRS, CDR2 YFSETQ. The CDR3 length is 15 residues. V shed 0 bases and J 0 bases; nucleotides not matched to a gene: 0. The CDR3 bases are TGCGCCAGCAGCTTGGGACAGGGCTCCTACAATGAGCAGTTCTTC. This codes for CASSLGQGSYNEQFF.

CDR3 loop: CASSSRTGELFF. In DNA form, the CDR3 reads TGTGCCAGCAGCTCTCGCACCGGGGAGCTGTTTTTT. The chain couples TRBV11-3 to TRBJ2-2; no reliable D call. Germline CDR1 SGHNT, CDR2 YENEEA. Deletions cut 4 bases from V and 4 bases from J, with 4 bases between. The CDR3 contains 12 residues.

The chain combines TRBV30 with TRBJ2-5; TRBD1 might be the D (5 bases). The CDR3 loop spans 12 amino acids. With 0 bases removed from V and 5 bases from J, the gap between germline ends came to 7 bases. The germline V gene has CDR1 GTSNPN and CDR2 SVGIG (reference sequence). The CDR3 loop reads CAWSVQVETQYF. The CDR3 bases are TGTGCCTGGAGTGTACAGGTGGAGACCCAGTACTTC.

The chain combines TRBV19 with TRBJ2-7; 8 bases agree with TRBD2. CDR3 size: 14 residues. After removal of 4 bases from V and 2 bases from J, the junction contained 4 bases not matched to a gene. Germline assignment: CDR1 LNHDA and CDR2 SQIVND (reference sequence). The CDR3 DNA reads TGTGCCAGTAGTACGGGACTAGGACCCTACGAGCAGTACTTC. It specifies CASSTGLGPYEQYF.

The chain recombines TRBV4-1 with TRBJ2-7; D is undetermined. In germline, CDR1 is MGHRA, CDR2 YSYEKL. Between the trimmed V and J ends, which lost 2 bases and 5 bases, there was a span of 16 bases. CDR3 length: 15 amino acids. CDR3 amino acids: CASSQLVALYHEQYF. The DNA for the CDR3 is TGCGCCAGCAGCCAACTAGTAGCCTTATACCACGAGCAGTACTTC.

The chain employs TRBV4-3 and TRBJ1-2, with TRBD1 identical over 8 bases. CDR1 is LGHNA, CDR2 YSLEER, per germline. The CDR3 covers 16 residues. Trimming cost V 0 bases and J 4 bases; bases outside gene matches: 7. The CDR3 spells CASSQEVRTGPYGYTF. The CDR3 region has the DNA TGCGCCAGCAGCCAAGAGGTTCGGACAGGGCCCTATGGCTACACCTTC.

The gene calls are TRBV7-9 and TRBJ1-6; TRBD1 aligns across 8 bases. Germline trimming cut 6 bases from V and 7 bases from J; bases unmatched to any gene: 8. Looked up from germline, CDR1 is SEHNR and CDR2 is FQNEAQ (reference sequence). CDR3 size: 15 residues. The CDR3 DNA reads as TGTGCCAGCAGGTCCGGGACAGGCGAAAATTCACCCCTCCACTTT. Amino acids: CASRSGTGENSPLHF.

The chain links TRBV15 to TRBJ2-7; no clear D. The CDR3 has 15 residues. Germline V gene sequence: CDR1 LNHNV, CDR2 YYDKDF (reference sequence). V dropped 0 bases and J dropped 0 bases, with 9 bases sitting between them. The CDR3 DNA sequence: TGTGCCACCAGCAGAGAGGCACAGAGCTCCTACGAGCAGTACTTC. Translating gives CATSREAQSSYEQYF.

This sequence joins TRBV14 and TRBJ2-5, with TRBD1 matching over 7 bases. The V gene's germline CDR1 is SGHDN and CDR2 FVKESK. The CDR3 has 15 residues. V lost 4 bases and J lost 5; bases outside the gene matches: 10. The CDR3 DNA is TGTGCCAGCAGCCCAGTCGTTGGGACAGTTGAGACCCAGTACTTC. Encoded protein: CASSPVVGTVETQYF.

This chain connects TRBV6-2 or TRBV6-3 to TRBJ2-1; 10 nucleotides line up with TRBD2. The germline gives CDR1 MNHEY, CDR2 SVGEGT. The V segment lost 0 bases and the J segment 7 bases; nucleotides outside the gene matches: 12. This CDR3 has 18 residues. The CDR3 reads CASSYSIPSGRAPNEQFF. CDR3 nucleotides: TGTGCCAGCAGTTACTCGATTCCCAGCGGGAGGGCCCCGAATGAGCAGTTCTTC.

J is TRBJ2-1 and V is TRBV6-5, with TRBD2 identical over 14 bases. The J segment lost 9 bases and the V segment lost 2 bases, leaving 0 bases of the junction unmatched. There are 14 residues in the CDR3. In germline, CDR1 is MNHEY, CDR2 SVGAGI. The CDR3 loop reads CASSYGTSGSEQFF. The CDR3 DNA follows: TGTGCCAGCAGTTACGGGACTAGCGGGAGTGAGCAGTTCTTC.

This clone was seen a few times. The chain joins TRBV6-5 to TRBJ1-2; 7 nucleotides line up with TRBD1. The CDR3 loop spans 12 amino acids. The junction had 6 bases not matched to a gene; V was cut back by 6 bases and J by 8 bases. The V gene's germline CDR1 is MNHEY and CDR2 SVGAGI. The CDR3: CASSMTGRGYTF. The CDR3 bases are TGTGCCAGCAGCATGACAGGGAGAGGCTACACCTTC.

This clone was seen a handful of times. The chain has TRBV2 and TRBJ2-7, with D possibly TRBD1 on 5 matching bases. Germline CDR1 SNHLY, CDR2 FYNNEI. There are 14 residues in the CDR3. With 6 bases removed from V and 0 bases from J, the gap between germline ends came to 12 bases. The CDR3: CASSGQGSSYEQYF. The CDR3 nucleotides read TGTGCCAGCAGCGGGCAGGGCAGCTCCTACGAGCAGTACTTC.

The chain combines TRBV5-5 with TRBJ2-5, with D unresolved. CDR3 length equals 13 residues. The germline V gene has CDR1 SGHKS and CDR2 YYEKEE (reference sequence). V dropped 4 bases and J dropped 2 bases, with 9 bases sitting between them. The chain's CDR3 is CASSQPGQETQYF. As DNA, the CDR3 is TGTGCCAGCAGCCAACCAGGACAAGAGACCCAGTACTTC.

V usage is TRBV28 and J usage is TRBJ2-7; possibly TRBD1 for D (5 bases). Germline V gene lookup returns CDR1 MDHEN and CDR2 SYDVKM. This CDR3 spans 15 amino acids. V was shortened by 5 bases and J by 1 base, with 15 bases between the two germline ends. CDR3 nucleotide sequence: TGTGCCAGCAGTCCCCTCCAGACAGTTTCCTACGAGCAGTACTTC. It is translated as CASSPLQTVSYEQYF.

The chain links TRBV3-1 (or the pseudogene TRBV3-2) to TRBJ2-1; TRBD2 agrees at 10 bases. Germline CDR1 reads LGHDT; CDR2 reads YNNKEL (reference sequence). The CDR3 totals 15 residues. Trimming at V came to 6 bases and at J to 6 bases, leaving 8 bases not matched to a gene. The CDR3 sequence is CASSASGRAVNEQFF. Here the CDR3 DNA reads TGTGCCAGCAGTGCGAGCGGGAGGGCCGTCAATGAGCAGTTCTTC.

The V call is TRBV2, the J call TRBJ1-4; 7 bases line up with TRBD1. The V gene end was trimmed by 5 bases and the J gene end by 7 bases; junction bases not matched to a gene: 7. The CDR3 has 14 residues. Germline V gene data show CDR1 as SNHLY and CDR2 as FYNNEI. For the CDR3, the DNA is TGTGCCAGCAGTAGAGGGACAGTTGGTGAAAAACTGTTTTTT. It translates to CASSRGTVGEKLFF.

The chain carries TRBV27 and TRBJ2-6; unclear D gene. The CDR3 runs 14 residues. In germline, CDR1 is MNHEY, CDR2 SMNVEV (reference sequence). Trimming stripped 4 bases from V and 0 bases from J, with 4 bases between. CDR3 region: CASSSYSGANVLTF. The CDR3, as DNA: TGTGCCAGCAGTTCTTACTCTGGGGCCAACGTCCTGACTTTC.

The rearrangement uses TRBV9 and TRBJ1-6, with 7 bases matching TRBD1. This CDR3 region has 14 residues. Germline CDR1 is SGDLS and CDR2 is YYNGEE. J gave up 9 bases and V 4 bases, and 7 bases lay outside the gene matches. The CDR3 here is CASSPRQGGSPLHF. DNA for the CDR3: TGTGCCAGCAGCCCCCGACAGGGAGGTTCACCCCTCCACTTT.